Below are 26 T cell receptor beta chains sequenced from a single sample in a study of cytomegalovirus exposure and HLA in healthy donors. The study ran its PCR with 60 Vbeta and 13 Jbeta primers. TCRdb's table, derived via immunoSEQ multiplex PCR, lists solely in-frame clones and lacks some. The sample yields 130,000 to 150,000 clones, around 79% seen once. The sequenced sample consisted of PBMCs. Every receptor here comes from a woman aged 40 to 50 in good health and CMV-seropositive.

The V call is TRBV29-1, the J call TRBJ1-2; D possibly corresponds to TRBD1 (5 bases). This CDR3 has 10 amino acids. The V gene's germline CDR1 is SQVTM and CDR2 ANQGSEA. Trimming stripped 8 bases from V and 7 bases from J, with 11 bases between. CDR3: CSTRDSGYTF. The CDR3 DNA sequence: TGCAGCACCAGGGATTCTGGCTACACCTTC.

The rearrangement links TRBV5-1 to TRBJ2-5, with TRBD1 matching over 7 bases. Germline CDR1 is SGHRS and CDR2 is YFSETQ. CDR3 length: 15 residues. The ends lost 3 bases at V and 2 bases at J; junction bases unmatched: 7. The CDR3 sequence is CASSWGPGQQETQYF. CDR3 nucleotide sequence: TGCGCCAGCAGCTGGGGACCGGGACAGCAAGAGACCCAGTACTTC.

The V call is TRBV7-6, the J call TRBJ2-1, with 7 nucleotides matching TRBD2. J gave up 8 bases and V 3 bases, and 10 bases lay outside the gene matches. Germline loops: CDR1 SGHVS, CDR2 FNYEAQ. The CDR3 is made up of 15 amino acids. The CDR3 coding sequence is TGTGCCAGCAGCTTGGGGACTAACCCCACGGATGAGCAGTTCTTC. Translated: CASSLGTNPTDEQFF.

This chain uses TRBV11-2 with TRBJ2-2; 11 bases agree with TRBD2. This CDR3 contains 16 residues. CDR1 and CDR2 from the germline V gene are SGHAT and FQNNGV. The J segment lost 8 bases and the V segment lost 7 bases, leaving 12 bases of the junction unmatched. CDR3: CASIRLTSGEWGELFF. The CDR3 nucleotides are TGTGCCAGCATCCGCCTGACTAGCGGGGAGTGGGGGGAGCTGTTTTTT.

The chain combines TRBV2 with TRBJ1-4, with 11 bases aligning to TRBD1. The CDR3 totals 13 residues. V lost 8 bases, J lost 8 bases, and 4 bases stayed unmatched. Germline V CDR1 and CDR2: SNHLY, FYNNEI. Here the CDR3 reads CASGRTGGEKLFF. Here the CDR3 DNA reads TGTGCCAGCGGCCGGACAGGGGGCGAAAAACTGTTTTTT.

The rearrangement uses TRBV6-5 and TRBJ2-7, with TRBD2 as a possible D gene (5 bases). The CDR3 runs 15 residues. With 10 bases removed from V and 7 bases from J, the gap between germline ends came to 26 bases. Germline V gene sequence: CDR1 MNHEY, CDR2 SVGAGI. CDR3 sequence: CATSGVRTPSGEQYF. The CDR3 DNA follows: TGTGCCACCTCCGGGGTAAGGACGCCTTCGGGGGAGCAGTACTTC.

This rearrangement joins TRBV7-9 to TRBJ1-4; D might be TRBD1 (6 bases). Deletions cut 6 bases from V and 2 bases from J, with 16 bases between. This CDR3 contains 16 residues. Germline-derived CDR1 and CDR2 are SEHNR and FQNEAQ (reference sequence). The CDR3, as DNA: TGTGCCAGCAGTTTTTCCCTGGGGGCGACTAATGAAAAACTGTTTTTT. As protein: CASSFSLGATNEKLFF.

The chain employs TRBV6-5 and TRBJ1-2; weak D call: TRBD1 (6 bases). This CDR3 has 15 amino acids. Germline lookup yields CDR1 MNHEY and CDR2 SVGAGI. Trimming cost V 3 bases and J 6 bases, with 17 bases left between them. The chain's CDR3 is CASSYWAGDGNGYTF. The CDR3 bases are TGTGCCAGCAGTTATTGGGCAGGGGACGGTAATGGCTACACCTTC.

The CDR3 region has the DNA TGCGCCAGCAGCTTGACAGAGGGATCCTATGGCTACACCTTC. Its translation is CASSLTEGSYGYTF. V usage is TRBV5-1 and J usage is TRBJ1-2; D call uncertain. CDR1 and CDR2 from the germline V gene are SGHRS and YFSETQ. V was shortened by 1 base and J by 4 bases, with 11 bases between the two germline ends. The CDR3 is 14 residues long.

The chain carries TRBV19 and TRBJ1-2; D perhaps matches TRBD1 (5 bases). The ends were cut back, 6 bases at V and 2 bases at J, with 13 bases in the middle. The CDR3 runs to 14 residues. The germline CDR1 and CDR2 sequences are LNHDA and SQIVND (reference sequence). CDR3 sequence reads: CASRLLDRNYGYTF. The DNA for the CDR3 is TGTGCCAGTAGGCTTCTCGACAGAAACTATGGCTACACCTTC.

This clone was picked up one time. This chain connects TRBV7-3 to TRBJ2-1, with 9 nucleotides matching TRBD2. The CDR3 is 12 amino acids. V dropped 5 bases and J dropped 10; count of bases not matched to a gene: 3. Germline CDR1 and CDR2: SGHTA and FQGTGA. The CDR3 sequence is CASSATSGEQFF. The CDR3 DNA sequence: TGTGCCAGCAGCGCGACTAGCGGAGAGCAGTTCTTC.

This clone was seen only a few times. V gene TRBV15 combines with J gene TRBJ2-2, with 8 bases identical to TRBD2. V was pared by 8 bases and J by 1 base, with 9 bases of the junction left unmatched. CDR1 and CDR2 (germline): LNHNV, YYDKDF (reference sequence). The CDR3 has 16 amino acids. The CDR3: CATLRVREGNTGELFF. CDR3 coding DNA: TGTGCCACCCTAAGGGTTCGGGAGGGGAACACCGGGGAGCTGTTTTTT.

This clone has just one count. J is TRBJ2-5 and V is TRBV5-4; 10 positions agree with TRBD2. V shed 1 base, J shed 1 base, and the junction held 1 base outside the gene matches. CDR1 and CDR2 (germline): SGHNT, YYREEE (reference sequence). The CDR3 consists of 15 residues. CDR3 sequence: CASSLTSGAQETQYF. In DNA, the CDR3 is TGTGCCAGCAGCTTGACTAGCGGGGCCCAAGAGACCCAGTACTTC. The whole variable domain, remainder taken from reference TRBV5-4 and TRBJ2-5, is ETGVTQSPTHLIKTRGQQVTLRCSSQSGHNTVSWYQQALGQGPQFIFQYYREEENGRGNFPPRFSGLQFPNYSSELNVNALELDDSALYLCASSLTSGAQETQYFGPGTRLLVL.

This chain links TRBV5-4 with TRBJ1-1; D unresolved. Germline V CDR1 and CDR2: SGHNT, YYREEE (reference sequence). Between the trimmed V and J ends, which lost 1 base and 7 bases, there was a span of 14 bases. The CDR3 is 14 residues long. The CDR3 region has the DNA TGTGCCAGCAGCTTGATCCGTCAAGCTAATGAAGCTTTCTTT. This encodes CASSLIRQANEAFF.

The chain carries TRBV6-5 and TRBJ1-3; TRBD1 agrees at 7 bases. The CDR3 is 15 residues long. Germline CDR1 reads MNHEY; CDR2 reads SVGAGI. Trimming took 6 bases from V and 1 from J; bases not matched to a gene: 6. CDR3 coding DNA: TGTGCCAGCAGCATCGACAGGGCATCTGGAAACACCATATATTTT. It encodes CASSIDRASGNTIYF.

The rearrangement joins TRBV29-1 to TRBJ1-1; no definite D call. This CDR3 has 12 amino acids. The V end lost 6 bases, the J end lost 1 base, and 9 bases lay between the germline ends. CDR1 and CDR2 (germline): SQVTM, ANQGSEA. The CDR3 protein is CSVAGENTEAFF. The CDR3 DNA is TGCAGCGTCGCCGGGGAGAACACTGAAGCTTTCTTT.

This clone was found once. The rearrangement uses TRBV18 and TRBJ2-1; TRBD2 might be the D (6 bases). The ends were cut back, 5 bases at V and 9 bases at J, with 17 bases in the middle. Germline lookup yields CDR1 KGHSH and CDR2 LQKENI. The CDR3 totals 14 residues. CDR3 residues: CASSAGNVNPEQFF. In nucleotides, the CDR3 is TGTGCCAGCTCAGCGGGGAACGTCAATCCTGAGCAGTTCTTC. Combining the CDR3 with reference TRBV18 and TRBJ2-1 gives the whole variable domain NAGVMQNPRHLVRRRGQEARLRCSPMKGHSHVYWYRQLPEEGLKFMVYLQKENIIDESGMPKERFSAEFPKEGPSILRIQQVVRGDSAAYFCASSAGNVNPEQFFGPGTRLTVL.

The rearrangement joins TRBV5-1 to TRBJ1-4; D not resolved. This CDR3 is 13 amino acids long. V lost 5 bases and J 8 bases, leaving 13 bases between the germline ends. The germline CDR1 and CDR2 sequences are SGHRS and YFSETQ. In nucleotides, the CDR3 is TGCGCCAGCAGTCGGAACCTCGGGGAAAAACTGTTTTTT. This encodes CASSRNLGEKLFF.

The CDR3 protein is CASSLASSGGNKETQYF. DNA for the CDR3: TGTGCCAGCAGCTTAGCGTCTAGCGGGGGGAACAAAGAGACCCAGTACTTC. The chain combines TRBV7-6 with TRBJ2-5, with 11 bases fitting TRBD2. The CDR3 has 17 amino acids. The J segment lost 3 bases and the V segment lost 0 bases, leaving 6 bases of the junction unmatched. Germline-derived CDR1 and CDR2 are SGHVS and FNYEAQ.

This clone was found once. The rearrangement joins TRBV6-5 to TRBJ2-2; 8 bases align to TRBD1. The CDR3 extends over 13 amino acids. Per germline, CDR1 MNHEY and CDR2 SVGAGI. V gave up 6 bases and J gave up 7 bases; unmatched junction bases: 4. As DNA, the CDR3 is TGTGCCAGCAGGACAGGGGCGGTCGGGGAGCTGTTTTTT. Its translation: CASRTGAVGELFF.

Here the CDR3 reads CSVDTGGDEKLFF. CDR3 in DNA: TGCAGCGTTGATACAGGGGGCGATGAAAAACTGTTTTTT. J is TRBJ1-4 and V is TRBV29-1, with 9 nucleotides matching TRBD1. The V and J ends lost 3 bases and 6 bases, in that order; junction bases with no gene match: 2. The germline V gene encodes CDR1 SQVTM and CDR2 ANQGSEA. The CDR3 loop spans 13 amino acids.

This clone was seen more than once but under ten times. The chain uses TRBV7-2 and TRBJ1-1; 7 bases fit TRBD1. Germline lookup yields CDR1 SGHTA and CDR2 FQGNSA. The CDR3 runs to 14 residues. J lost 11 bases, V lost 1 base, and 10 bases had no gene match. The CDR3 here is CASSLGLQGSKAFF. In DNA, the CDR3 is TGTGCCAGCAGCTTAGGGTTACAGGGGAGTAAGGCTTTCTTT.

The chain joins TRBV14 to TRBJ2-5; D is unresolved. V lost 1 base to trimming and J lost 0 bases, with 9 bases between them. CDR3 size: 15 residues. The germline V gene has CDR1 SGHDN and CDR2 FVKESK. The CDR3 nucleotides are TGTGCCAGCAGCCAAGGAGGCTTTAACCAAGAGACCCAGTACTTC. Translation: CASSQGGFNQETQYF.

This chain joins TRBV5-1 and TRBJ2-2; D ambiguous. Germline CDR1 reads SGHRS; CDR2 reads YFSETQ. V was clipped by 3 bases and J by 4 bases, with 13 bases between them. CDR3 length equals 15 residues. The CDR3 DNA reads as TGCGCCAGCAGCTCATCGATGACTGCCACCGGGGAGCTGTTTTTT. As protein: CASSSSMTATGELFF.

V usage is TRBV14 and J usage is TRBJ1-4, with D hard to call. Germline V lookup: CDR1 SGHDN, CDR2 FVKESK. This CDR3 has 13 amino acids. V was trimmed by 4 bases and J by 8 bases, leaving 11 bases between them. CDR3 sequence reads: CASSRLSREKLFF. CDR3 nucleotides: TGTGCCAGCAGCCGATTATCCCGGGAAAAACTGTTTTTT.

The V and J genes are TRBV10-1 and TRBJ2-1; perhaps TRBD2 as D (7 bases). The V gene lost 3 bases and the J gene lost 7 bases, with 13 bases spanning the gap. The CDR3 covers 14 residues. Germline V gene sequence: CDR1 WNHNN, CDR2 SYGVQD (reference sequence). CDR3 in amino acids: CASSDGGPVNEQFF. The CDR3 coding sequence is TGCGCCAGCAGTGACGGGGGGCCAGTTAATGAGCAGTTCTTC.